One sample yielded the 10 T cell receptor beta chains listed below, sequenced in a study of long-term antiretroviral therapy in people with HIV. The authors ran the immunoSEQ assay, v3.0, at survey level. Assay: immunoSEQ multiplex PCR; the TCRdb copy retains only in-frame clones and omits some. This table holds roughly 33,000 clones, just under 80% found once. Sequences were derived from unsorted PBMCs, sampled 3.1 years after starting antiretroviral therapy. The receptors come from a woman aged 45 to 65 with HIV.

The V call is TRBV7-8, the J call TRBJ1-2; TRBD1 might be the D (5 bases). Germline CDR1 reads SGHVS; CDR2 reads FQNEAQ. The V and J ends lost 5 bases and 4 bases respectively, with 14 bases between them. The CDR3 is made up of 14 amino acids. CDR3 region: CASSPRGDLYGYTF. CDR3 nucleotides: TGTGCCAGCAGCCCCCGGGGGGATCTCTATGGCTACACCTTC.

This clone is a singleton in its sample. V and J are TRBV5-1 and TRBJ2-5, with TRBD2 identical over 13 bases. Per the germline V gene, CDR1 is SGHRS and CDR2 is YFSETQ. Unmatched junction bases numbered 8, after V lost 4 bases and J lost 2 bases. The CDR3 has 17 residues. The CDR3 sequence: CASSLRTSGGLQETQYF. The CDR3, as DNA: TGCGCCAGCAGCCTCCGGACTAGCGGGGGCCTACAAGAGACCCAGTACTTC. The full variable domain, its missing parts supplied by reference TRBV5-1 and TRBJ2-5, is KAGVTQTPRYLIKTRGQQVTLSCSPISGHRSVSWYQQTPGQGLQFLFEYFSETQRNKGNFPGRFSGRQFSNSRSEMNVSTLELGDSALYLCASSLRTSGGLQETQYFGPGTRLLVL.

The chain combines TRBV5-1 with TRBJ1-1; perhaps TRBD1 as D (6 bases). Deletions cut 0 bases from V and 6 bases from J, with 9 bases between. The CDR3 contains 13 residues. Germline V CDR1 and CDR2: SGHRS, YFSETQ. The DNA of the CDR3 is TGCGCCAGCAGCTTGGCGACAGGCGCTGAAGCTTTCTTT. This sequence encodes CASSLATGAEAFF.

The chain uses TRBV5-1 and TRBJ1-6; D is possibly TRBD1 (5 bases). The CDR3 runs to 15 residues. V lost 0 bases, J lost 8 bases, and 12 bases lay in between. Germline V gene lookup returns CDR1 SGHRS and CDR2 YFSETQ. The CDR3 loop reads CASSLEGQGDSPLHF. The DNA of the CDR3 is TGCGCCAGCAGCTTGGAAGGGCAGGGTGATTCACCCCTCCACTTT.

V usage is TRBV12-5 and J usage is TRBJ2-1, with unresolved D. The CDR3 is made up of 11 amino acids. Germline CDR1 reads LGHNT; CDR2 reads FRNRAP. Trimming removed 6 bases at V and 5 bases at J, with 5 bases between. This chain's CDR3 is CASGDHNEQFF. The CDR3 DNA reads TGTGCTAGTGGAGACCACAATGAGCAGTTCTTC.

The chain has TRBV14 and TRBJ1-1; TRBD1 aligns across 7 bases. The CDR3 spans 15 residues. CDR1 and CDR2 (germline): SGHDN, FVKESK. V was clipped by 3 bases and J by 5 bases; unmatched bases: 9. Here the CDR3 reads CASSHLTGEGTEAFF. As DNA, the CDR3 is TGTGCCAGCAGCCATTTAACAGGGGAAGGGACTGAAGCTTTCTTT.

This chain uses TRBV28 with TRBJ2-1; D ambiguous. V dropped 8 bases and J dropped 0 bases, with 17 bases sitting between them. The CDR3 runs to 16 residues. In germline, CDR1 is MDHEN, CDR2 SYDVKM. CDR3 sequence (DNA): TGTGCCAGCGGGCCCACAGTCCTGGGCTCCTACAATGAGCAGTTCTTC. Protein sequence: CASGPTVLGSYNEQFF. Drawing the rest from reference TRBV28 and TRBJ2-1, the complete variable domain is DVKVTQSSRYLVKRTGEKVFLECVQDMDHENMFWYRQDPGLGLRLIYFSYDVKMKEKGDIPEGYSVSREKKERFSLILESASTNQTSMYLCASGPTVLGSYNEQFFGPGTRLTVL.

The chain is built from TRBV7-9 and TRBJ2-4; no clear D gene. Germline loops: CDR1 SEHNR, CDR2 FQNEAQ (reference sequence). V was clipped by 5 bases and J by 0 bases, with 5 bases between them. CDR3 length equals 13 residues. The CDR3 reads CASSPQAKNIQYF. The CDR3 nucleotides read TGTGCCAGCAGCCCCCAAGCCAAAAACATTCAGTACTTC.

The CDR3 spells CASGEGSSGNTIYF. The CDR3 nucleotides are TGTGCCAGCGGGGAGGGGAGCTCTGGAAACACCATATATTTT. The chain links TRBV19 to TRBJ1-3; D might be TRBD1 (5 bases). Germline V lookup: CDR1 LNHDA, CDR2 SQIVND (reference sequence). The CDR3 runs 14 residues. Trimming shortened V by 9 bases and J by 0 bases, and 12 bases separated the two germline ends.

This clone was observed a few times. The rearrangement joins TRBV5-1 to TRBJ1-2, with D possibly matching TRBD1 (6 bases). Germline V gives CDR1 SGHRS, CDR2 YFSETQ. V lost 8 bases to trimming and J lost 8 bases, with 16 bases between them. The CDR3 is made up of 12 amino acids. The CDR3 sequence: CARQGRMEGYTF. The CDR3 DNA sequence: TGCGCCAGACAGGGCCGGATGGAGGGCTACACCTTC.